This T cell receptor (beta chain) was profiled in a study of cytomegalovirus exposure and HLA in healthy donors. Points from the study as a whole: As a later analysis revealed, most CMV-associated TCR beta chains appeared HLA-restricted. Clonal expansion was found to be greater in HLA-associated TCR beta chains than in equally common others in a later analysis.

The PCR ran on 60 Vbeta and 13 Jbeta primers. TCRdb keeps only in-frame clones here, not all; method: immunoSEQ multiplex PCR. Among over 110,000 clones listed, about four fifths were seen once. Turning to this clone: What it recognizes is unknown.

Deletions cut 6 bases from V and 7 bases from J, with 16 bases between. The CDR3 is 14 amino acids. The V gene's germline CDR1 is MNHNY and CDR2 SVGAGI (reference sequence). The gene calls are TRBV6-6 and TRBJ1-5; a possible D gene is TRBD1 (5 bases). Sequenced: PBMCs. The receptor's source is a male donor in good health and CMV-seronegative. Written as DNA, the CDR3 is TGTGCCAGCAGCGCTCGGGGGGGAGGGCAGCCCCAGCATTTT. Translating gives CASSARGGGQPQHF.